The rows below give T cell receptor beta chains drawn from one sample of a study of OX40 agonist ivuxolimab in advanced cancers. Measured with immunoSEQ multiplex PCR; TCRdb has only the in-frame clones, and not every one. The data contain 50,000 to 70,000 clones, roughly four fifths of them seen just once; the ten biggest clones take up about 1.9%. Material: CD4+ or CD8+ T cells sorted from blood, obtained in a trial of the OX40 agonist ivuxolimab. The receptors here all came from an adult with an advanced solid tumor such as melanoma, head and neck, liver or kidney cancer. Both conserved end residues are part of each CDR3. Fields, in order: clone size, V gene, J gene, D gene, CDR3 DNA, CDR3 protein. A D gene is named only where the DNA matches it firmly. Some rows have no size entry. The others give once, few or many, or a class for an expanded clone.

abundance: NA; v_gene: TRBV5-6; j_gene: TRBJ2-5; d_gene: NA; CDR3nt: TGTGCCAGCAGCTTGCCGGGAAGGGGCGGATTAGTGTGGCAGTACTTC; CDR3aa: CASSLPGRGGLVWQYF
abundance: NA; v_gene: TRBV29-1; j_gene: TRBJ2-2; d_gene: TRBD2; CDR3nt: TGCAGCGCCAGCGGGGTAGGGAACACCGGGGAGCTGTTTTTT; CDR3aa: CSASGVGNTGELFF
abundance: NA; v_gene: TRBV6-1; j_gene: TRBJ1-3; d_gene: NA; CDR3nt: TGTGCCAGCAGTGCGGGCAGTCTCTCTGGAAACACCATATATTTT; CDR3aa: CASSAGSLSGNTIYF
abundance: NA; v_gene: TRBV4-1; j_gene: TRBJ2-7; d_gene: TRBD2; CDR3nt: TGCGCCAGCAGCCCGGCGCGGACTAGCCAAGAGCAGTACTTC; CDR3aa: CASSPARTSQEQYF
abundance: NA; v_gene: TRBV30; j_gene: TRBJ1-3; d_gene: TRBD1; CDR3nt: TGTGCCTCACAGGGGGCCGACTCTGGAAACACCATATATTTT; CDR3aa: CASQGADSGNTIYF
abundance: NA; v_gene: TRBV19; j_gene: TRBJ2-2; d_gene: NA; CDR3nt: TGTGCCAGCACCAAAGGGGGGCAAGGCGGGAACACCGGGGAGCTGTTTTTT; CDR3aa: CASTKGGQGGNTGELFF
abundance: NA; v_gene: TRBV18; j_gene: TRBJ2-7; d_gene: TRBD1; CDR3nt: TGTGCCAGCTCACAACAGGGGGCCTCCTACGAGCAGTACTTC; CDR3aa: CASSQQGASYEQYF
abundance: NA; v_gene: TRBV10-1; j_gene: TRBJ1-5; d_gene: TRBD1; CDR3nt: TGCGCCACCTCGACAGGGCCTAATCAGCCCCAGCATTTT; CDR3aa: CATSTGPNQPQHF
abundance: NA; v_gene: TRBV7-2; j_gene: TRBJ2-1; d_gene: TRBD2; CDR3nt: TGTGCCAGCAGCTTAGCCCCGACTAGCGGGGGCCTTAGCTCCTACAATGAGCAGTTCTTC; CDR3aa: CASSLAPTSGGLSSYNEQFF
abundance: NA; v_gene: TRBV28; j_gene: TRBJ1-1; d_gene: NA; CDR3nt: TGTGCCAGCAGTCCTTACAGGAACACTGAAGCTTTCTTT; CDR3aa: CASSPYRNTEAFF
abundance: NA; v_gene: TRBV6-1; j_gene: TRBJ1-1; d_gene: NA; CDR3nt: TGTGCCAGCATAAGGATCACTGAAGCTTTCTTT; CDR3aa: CASIRITEAFF
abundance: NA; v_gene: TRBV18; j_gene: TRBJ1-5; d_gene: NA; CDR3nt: TGTGCCAGCTCACCCGAAAATCAGCCCCAGCATTTT; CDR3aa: CASSPENQPQHF
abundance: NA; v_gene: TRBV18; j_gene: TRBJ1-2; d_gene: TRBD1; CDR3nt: TGTGCCAGCTCACCGAGGGACAGGTCGGACTATGGCTACACCTTC; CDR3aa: CASSPRDRSDYGYTF
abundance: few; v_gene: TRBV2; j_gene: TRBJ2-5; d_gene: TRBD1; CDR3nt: TGTGCCAGCAGTGATTGGGCAGGGGGCGGGGAGACCCAGTACTTC; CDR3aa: CASSDWAGGGETQYF
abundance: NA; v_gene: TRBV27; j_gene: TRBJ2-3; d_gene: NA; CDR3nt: TGTGCCAGCCAGGACAGCTCCACAGATACGCAGTATTTT; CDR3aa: CASQDSSTDTQYF
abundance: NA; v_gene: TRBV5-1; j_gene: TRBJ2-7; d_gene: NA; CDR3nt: TGCGCCAGCAGCCCGGGACGGGGGTACGAGCAGTACTTC; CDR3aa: CASSPGRGYEQYF
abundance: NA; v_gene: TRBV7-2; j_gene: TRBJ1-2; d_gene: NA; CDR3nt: TGTGCCAGCAGCAAATCTACCTATGGCTACACCTTC; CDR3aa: CASSKSTYGYTF
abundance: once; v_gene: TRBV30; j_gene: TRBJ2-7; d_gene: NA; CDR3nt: TGTGCCTGGATGGGGCTGACAGCTGAGACCGAGCAGTACTTC; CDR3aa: CAWMGLTAETEQYF